What follows are 4 T cell receptor beta chains derived from one specimen sequenced in a study of blood T cell repertoires in COVID-19 (dated by TCRdb to the early 2020s). The library was made by the immunoSEQ multiplex PCR assay. TCRdb obtained this table from immuneACCESS and retained in-frame rearrangements with V and J assigned. These tables miss some clones; where compared with another copy, unresolved V genes account for less than half of the shortfall, and the remainder is unexplained. This sample lists around 270,000 clones; around 89% were detected once. The ten largest clones represent about 4.6% of the sample. Sequencing was performed on peripheral blood. These receptors were collected from a man between 35 and 55 years old with acute or convalescent COVID-19.

This clone has only a few counts. This chain links TRBV10-3 with TRBJ1-1; a possible D gene is TRBD1 (6 bases). Per germline, CDR1 ENHRY and CDR2 SYGVKD. The CDR3 has 15 amino acids. Trimming took 7 bases from V and 9 from J, leaving 24 bases between them. The chain's CDR3 is CAIIPSGMRGGKAFF. As DNA, the CDR3 is TGTGCCATCATCCCTTCCGGCATGAGGGGGGGGAAAGCTTTCTTT.

The chain joins TRBV11-3 to TRBJ2-1; D might be TRBD2 (6 bases). Trimming removed 5 bases from V and 3 bases from J, with 14 bases in between. This CDR3 has 15 amino acids. Per germline, CDR1 SGHNT and CDR2 YENEEA. CDR3 amino acids: CASSRELAVYNEQFF. The CDR3 DNA reads as TGTGCCAGCAGCCGGGAACTAGCAGTCTACAATGAGCAGTTCTTC.

In this sample, this clone turned up a few times. The rearrangement uses TRBV9 and TRBJ2-3, with D unresolved. V lost 0 bases, J lost 0 bases, and 5 bases lay in between. The CDR3 extends over 14 amino acids. Germline-derived CDR1 and CDR2 are SGDLS and YYNGEE. In nucleotides, the CDR3 is TGTGCCAGCAGCGTAGACGGGAGCACAGATACGCAGTATTTT. Its protein is CASSVDGSTDTQYF.

The chain links TRBV4-1 to TRBJ2-3, with D possibly matching TRBD2 (6 bases). The CDR3 consists of 16 residues. Between the trimmed V and J ends, which lost 1 base and 0 bases, there was a span of 11 bases. Germline V CDR1 and CDR2: MGHRA, YSYEKL. The CDR3 reads CASSQVRGASTDTQYF. DNA of the CDR3: TGCGCCAGCAGCCAAGTGCGCGGGGCGAGCACAGATACGCAGTATTTT.